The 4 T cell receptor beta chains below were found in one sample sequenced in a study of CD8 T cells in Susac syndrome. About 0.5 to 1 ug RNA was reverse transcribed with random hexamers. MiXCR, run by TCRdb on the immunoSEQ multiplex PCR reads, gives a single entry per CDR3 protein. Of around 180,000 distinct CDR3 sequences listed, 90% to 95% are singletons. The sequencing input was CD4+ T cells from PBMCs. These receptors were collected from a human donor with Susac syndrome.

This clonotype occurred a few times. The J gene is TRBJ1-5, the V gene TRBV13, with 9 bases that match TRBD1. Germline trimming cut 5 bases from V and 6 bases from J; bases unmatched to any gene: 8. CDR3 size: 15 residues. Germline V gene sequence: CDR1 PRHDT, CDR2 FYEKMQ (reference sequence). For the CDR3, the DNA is TGTGCCAGCAGCGCCGGGACAGGGAACCTTCAGCCCCAGCATTTT. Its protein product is CASSAGTGNLQPQHF.

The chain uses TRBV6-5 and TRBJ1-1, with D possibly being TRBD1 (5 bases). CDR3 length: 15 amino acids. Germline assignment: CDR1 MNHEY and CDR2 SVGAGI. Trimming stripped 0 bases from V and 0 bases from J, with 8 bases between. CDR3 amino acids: CASSYSGRMNTEAFF. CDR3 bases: TGTGCCAGCAGTTACTCGGGGCGGATGAACACTGAAGCTTTCTTT.

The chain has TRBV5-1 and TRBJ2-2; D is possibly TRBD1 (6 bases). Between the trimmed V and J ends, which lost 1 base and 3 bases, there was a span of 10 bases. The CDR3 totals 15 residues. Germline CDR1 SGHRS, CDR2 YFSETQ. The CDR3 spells CASSLLNRDTGELFF. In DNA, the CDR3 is TGCGCCAGCAGCTTGCTCAACAGGGACACCGGGGAGCTGTTTTTT.

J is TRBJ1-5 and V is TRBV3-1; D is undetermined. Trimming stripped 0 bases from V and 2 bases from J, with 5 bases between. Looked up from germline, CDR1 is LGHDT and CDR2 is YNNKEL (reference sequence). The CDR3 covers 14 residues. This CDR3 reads CASSQDIGNQPQHF. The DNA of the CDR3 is TGTGCCAGCAGCCAAGATATAGGCAATCAGCCCCAGCATTTT.